This T cell receptor (beta chain) stems from a study of T-cell memory formation after mild COVID-19 listed by TCRdb under 2021. Context from the whole study: Most TCR sequence clusters were specific to one of the two donors. The cohort comprised two young, previously healthy adult volunteers, one female and one male. In a couple of donors, T-cell clones that expanded and contracted after mild COVID-19 were tracked by sequencing TCRalpha and TCRbeta repertoires over time. On the study overall, not on this receptor specifically: The detection of some responding clones in pre-infection memory suggests that pre-existing cross-reactive memory T cells joined the SARS-CoV-2 response. SARS-CoV-2 specificity was not confirmed for the second-wave clones peaking on day 37. Contracting CD4+ clones were located mainly in the CM and EM memory subsets, whereas CD8+ clones were found to be enriched in EMRA. From day 15 to 85, contracting clones showed balanced CD4/CD8 phenotypes, whereas a second wave of clones that expanded from day 15 to 37 leaned towards CD4+. Only a couple of mild cases were covered in the study, and larger cohorts including severe cases with pre-infection samples were considered necessary.

This clonotype was seen a handful of times. What antigen it recognizes has not been identified. No clone much larger than this one lies a single base away; base qualities are absent. Ficoll-Paque density gradient centrifugation was the method used to isolate PBMCs. Instrument on record: Illumina NovaSeq 6000. TCRalpha and TCRbeta cDNA libraries were constructed by 5'RACE with constant-segment primers, with sample barcodes and unique molecular identifiers being introduced. RNA was extracted from every sample with Trizol reagent. Libraries were amplified in two PCR steps, with a second sample barcode and Illumina TruSeq adapters added in the second step. Sequencing of libraries was performed on an Illumina NovaSeq with 2 x 150 bp paired-end reads. In the authors' own workflow: The reads were demultiplexed and collapsed into UMI-guided consensus sequences using migec v1.2.7. Using mixcr v2.1.11, the UMI consensuses were aligned to TRA and TRB V and J templates and assembled into clonotypes. A clonotype was counted as expanded or contracted only if both edgeR and NoisET called the change significant, with noise models trained on biological replicates. For edgeR calls, the cutoffs were a false discovery rate-adjusted p below 0.01 and a log2 fold-change threshold of 1. As an exploratory analysis of dynamics, PCA with hierarchical clustering was applied to max-normalized trajectories of the 1000 most abundant clonotypes. Separately sequenced CD4+ and CD8+ repertoires were used to assign the CD4 or CD8 phenotype of responding clones. TCRdb handled the public reads itself, with Q25 trimming in fastp and clone calling in MiXCR, and kept productive beta chains. Identical CDR3 protein sequences are pooled into one entry, listed with their most common genes and DNA. TCRdb's processing, not the authors' own work, is the source of the V and J calls. This sample is represented by around 340,000 distinct CDR3 sequences; approximately 15% of them were singletons. The top ten constitute approximately 20% of the sample.

There are 11 amino acids in the CDR3, from cysteine to phenylalanine inclusive. Of the read, only the CDR3 DNA is kept; its 33 bases are in frame from base 1. CDR1 and CDR2 (MNHEY, SVGAGI) derive from the germline V gene. The junction shows trimming of 6 bases on V and 9 bases on J, plus 9 bases between the germline ends. The sequence derives from a man between 18 and 35 years old who had mild COVID-19 (a few samples of this study predate the infection). The sample titles of this study are shuffled in the database, so cell type and time point are left out; the donor was told from shared clones. The chain was built from TRBV6-5 and TRBJ2-1; no confident D gene assignment can be made. The sequenced sample consisted of PBMCs or a T cell subset sorted from them (not recorded which). The DNA sequence follows: TGTGCCAGCAGGACCGGATCTGAGCAGTTCTTC. It codes for CASRTGSEQFF.